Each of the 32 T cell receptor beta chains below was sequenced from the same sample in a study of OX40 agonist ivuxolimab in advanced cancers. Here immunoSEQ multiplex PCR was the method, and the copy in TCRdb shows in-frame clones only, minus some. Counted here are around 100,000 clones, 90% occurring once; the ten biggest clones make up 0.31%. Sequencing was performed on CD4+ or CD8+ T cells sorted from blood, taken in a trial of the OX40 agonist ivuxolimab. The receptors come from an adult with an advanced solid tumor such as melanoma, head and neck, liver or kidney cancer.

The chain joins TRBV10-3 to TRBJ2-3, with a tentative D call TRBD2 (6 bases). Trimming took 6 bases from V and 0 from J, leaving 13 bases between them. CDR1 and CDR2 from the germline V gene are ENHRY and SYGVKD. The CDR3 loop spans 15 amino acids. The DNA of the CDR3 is TGTGCCATCAGCGAAACTAGCTCTAGCACAGATACGCAGTATTTT. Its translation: CAISETSSSTDTQYF.

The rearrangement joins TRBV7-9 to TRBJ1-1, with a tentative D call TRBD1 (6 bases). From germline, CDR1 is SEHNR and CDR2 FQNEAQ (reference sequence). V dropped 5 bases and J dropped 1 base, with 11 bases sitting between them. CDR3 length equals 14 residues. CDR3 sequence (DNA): TGTGCCAGCAGCATACAGGGAGGGAACACTGAAGCTTTCTTT. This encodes CASSIQGGNTEAFF.

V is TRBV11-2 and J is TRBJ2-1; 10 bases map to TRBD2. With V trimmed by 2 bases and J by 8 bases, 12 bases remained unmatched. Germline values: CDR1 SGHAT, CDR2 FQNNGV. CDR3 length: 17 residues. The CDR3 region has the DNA TGTGCCAGCAGCTTATGGGGCAGCGGGAGGGCCCGCTATGAGCAGTTCTTC. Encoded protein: CASSLWGSGRARYEQFF.

DNA of the CDR3: TGCAGCGTTCATCGGACAGGGATCTATGGCTACACCTTC. The encoded protein is CSVHRTGIYGYTF. The chain carries TRBV29-1 and TRBJ1-2, with TRBD1 identical over 8 bases. The trim removed 5 bases at V and 4 bases at J, leaving 6 bases unmatched. In germline, CDR1 is SQVTM, CDR2 ANQGSEA. This CDR3 spans 13 amino acids.

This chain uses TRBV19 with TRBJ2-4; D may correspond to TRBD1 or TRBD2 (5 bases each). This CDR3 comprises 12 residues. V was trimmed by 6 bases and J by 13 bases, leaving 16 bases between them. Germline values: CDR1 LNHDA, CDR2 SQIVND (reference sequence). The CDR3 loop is CASSMDRGPQYF. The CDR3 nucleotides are TGTGCCAGTAGCATGGATAGGGGACCACAGTACTTC.

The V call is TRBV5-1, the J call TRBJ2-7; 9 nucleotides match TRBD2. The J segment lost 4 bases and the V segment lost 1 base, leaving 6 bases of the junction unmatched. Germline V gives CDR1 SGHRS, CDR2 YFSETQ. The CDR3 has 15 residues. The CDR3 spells CASSLSGGRVYEQYF. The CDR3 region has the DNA TGCGCCAGCAGCTTGAGCGGGGGGAGAGTTTACGAGCAGTACTTC. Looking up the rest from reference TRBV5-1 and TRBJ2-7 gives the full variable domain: KAGVTQTPRYLIKTRGQQVTLSCSPISGHRSVSWYQQTPGQGLQFLFEYFSETQRNKGNFPGRFSGRQFSNSRSEMNVSTLELGDSALYLCASSLSGGRVYEQYFGPGTRLTVT.

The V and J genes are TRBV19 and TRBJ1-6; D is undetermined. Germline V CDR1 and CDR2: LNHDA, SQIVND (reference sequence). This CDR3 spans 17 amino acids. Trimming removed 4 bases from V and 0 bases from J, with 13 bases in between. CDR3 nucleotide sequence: TGTGCCAGTAGTAATTTGGGCGTGAGCTCCTATAATTCACCCCTCCACTTT. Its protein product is CASSNLGVSSYNSPLHF.

Here the CDR3 reads CASSKRTSGYNEQFF. CDR3 DNA: TGTGCCAGCAGTAAACGGACTAGCGGCTACAATGAGCAGTTCTTC. The chain couples TRBV27 to TRBJ2-1, with TRBD2 matching over 10 bases. Looked up from germline, CDR1 is MNHEY and CDR2 is SMNVEV (reference sequence). J lost 3 bases, V lost 5 bases, and 4 bases had no gene match. CDR3 length equals 15 residues.

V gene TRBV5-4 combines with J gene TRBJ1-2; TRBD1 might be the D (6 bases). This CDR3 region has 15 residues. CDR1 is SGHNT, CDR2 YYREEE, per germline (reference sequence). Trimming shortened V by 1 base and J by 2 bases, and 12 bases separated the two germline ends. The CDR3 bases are TGTGCCAGCAGCTTGCCCGGACAGCTAAACTATGGCTACACCTTC. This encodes CASSLPGQLNYGYTF.

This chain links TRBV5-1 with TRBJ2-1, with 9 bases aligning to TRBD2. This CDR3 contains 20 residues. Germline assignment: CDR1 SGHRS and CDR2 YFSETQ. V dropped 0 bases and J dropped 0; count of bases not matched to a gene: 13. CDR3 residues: CASSLAGGGRAGSSYNEQFF. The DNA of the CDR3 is TGCGCCAGCAGCTTGGCCGGGGGCGGGAGGGCCGGTAGCTCCTACAATGAGCAGTTCTTC.

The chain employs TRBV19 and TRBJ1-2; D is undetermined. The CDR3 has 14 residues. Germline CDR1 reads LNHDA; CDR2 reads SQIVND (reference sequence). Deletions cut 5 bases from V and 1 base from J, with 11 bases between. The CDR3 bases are TGTGCCAGTAGTTTCCGTGACCTTAACTATGGCTACACCTTC. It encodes CASSFRDLNYGYTF. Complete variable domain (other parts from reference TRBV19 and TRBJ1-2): DGGITQSPKYLFRKEGQNVTLSCEQNLNHDAMYWYRQDPGQGLRLIYYSQIVNDFQKGDIAEGYSVSREKKESFPLTVTSAQKNPTAFYLCASSFRDLNYGYTFGSGTRLTVV.

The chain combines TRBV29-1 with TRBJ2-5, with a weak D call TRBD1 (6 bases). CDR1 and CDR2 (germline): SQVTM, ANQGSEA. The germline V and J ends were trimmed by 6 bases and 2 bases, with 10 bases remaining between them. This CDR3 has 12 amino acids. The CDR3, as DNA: TGCAGCGTGGGACACTCACAAGAGACCCAGTACTTC. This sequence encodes CSVGHSQETQYF.

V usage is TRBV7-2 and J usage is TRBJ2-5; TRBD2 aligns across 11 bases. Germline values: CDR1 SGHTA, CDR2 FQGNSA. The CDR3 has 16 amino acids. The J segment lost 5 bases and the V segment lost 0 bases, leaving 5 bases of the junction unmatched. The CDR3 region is CASSLAGTSGPETQYF. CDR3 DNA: TGTGCCAGCAGCTTAGCCGGGACTAGCGGTCCGGAGACCCAGTACTTC.

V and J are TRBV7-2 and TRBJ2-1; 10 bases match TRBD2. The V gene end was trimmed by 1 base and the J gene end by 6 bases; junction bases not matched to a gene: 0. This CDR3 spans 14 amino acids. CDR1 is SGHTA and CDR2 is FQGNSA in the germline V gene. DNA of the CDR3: TGTGCCAGCAGCTTAGTAGCGGGGGGCAATGAGCAGTTCTTC. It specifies CASSLVAGGNEQFF.

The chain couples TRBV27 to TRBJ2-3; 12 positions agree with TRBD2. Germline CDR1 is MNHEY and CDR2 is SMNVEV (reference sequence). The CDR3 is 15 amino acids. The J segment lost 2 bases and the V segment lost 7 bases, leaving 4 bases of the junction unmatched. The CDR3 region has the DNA TGTGCCAGCAAAGGACTAGCGGGAAACACAGATACGCAGTATTTT. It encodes CASKGLAGNTDTQYF.

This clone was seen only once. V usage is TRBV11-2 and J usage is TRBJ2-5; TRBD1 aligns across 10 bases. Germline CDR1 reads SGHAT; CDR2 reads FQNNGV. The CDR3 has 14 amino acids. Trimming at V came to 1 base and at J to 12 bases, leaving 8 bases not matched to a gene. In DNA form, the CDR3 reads TGTGCCAGCAGCTTAGGACAGGGGGCAAGGGGGAAGTACTTC. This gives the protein CASSLGQGARGKYF.

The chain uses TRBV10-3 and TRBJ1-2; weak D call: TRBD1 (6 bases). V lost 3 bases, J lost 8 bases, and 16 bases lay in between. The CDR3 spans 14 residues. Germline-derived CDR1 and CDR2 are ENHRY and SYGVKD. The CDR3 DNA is TGTGCCATCAGTGAAAAGGGGGGTTTGAGGGGCTACACCTTC. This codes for CAISEKGGLRGYTF.

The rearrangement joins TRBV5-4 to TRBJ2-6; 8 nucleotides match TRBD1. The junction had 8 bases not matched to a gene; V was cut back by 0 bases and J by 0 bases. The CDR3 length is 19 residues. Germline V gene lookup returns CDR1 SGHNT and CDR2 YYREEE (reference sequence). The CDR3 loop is CASSLGLGQGRSGANVLTF. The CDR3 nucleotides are TGTGCCAGCAGCTTGGGATTAGGACAGGGACGCTCTGGGGCCAACGTCCTGACTTTC.

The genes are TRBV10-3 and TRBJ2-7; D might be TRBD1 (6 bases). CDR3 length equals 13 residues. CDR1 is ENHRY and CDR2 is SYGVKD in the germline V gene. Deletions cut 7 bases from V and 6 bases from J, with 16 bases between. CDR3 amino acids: CAITGTPSIEQYF. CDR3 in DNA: TGTGCCATCACCGGGACACCGTCTATCGAGCAGTACTTC.

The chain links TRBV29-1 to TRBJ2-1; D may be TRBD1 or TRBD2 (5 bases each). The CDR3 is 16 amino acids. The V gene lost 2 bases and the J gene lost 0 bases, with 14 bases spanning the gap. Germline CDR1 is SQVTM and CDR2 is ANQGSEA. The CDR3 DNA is TGCAGCGTTGAACCGGGACCCCCAAGCTCCTACAATGAGCAGTTCTTC. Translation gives CSVEPGPPSSYNEQFF.

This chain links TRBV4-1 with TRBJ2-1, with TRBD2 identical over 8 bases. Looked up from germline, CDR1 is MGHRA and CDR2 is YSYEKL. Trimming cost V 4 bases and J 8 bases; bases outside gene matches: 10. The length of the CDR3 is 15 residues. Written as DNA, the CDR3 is TGCGCCAGCAGCCCCGGGAGGGGACGGGAGGATGAGCAGTTCTTC. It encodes CASSPGRGREDEQFF.

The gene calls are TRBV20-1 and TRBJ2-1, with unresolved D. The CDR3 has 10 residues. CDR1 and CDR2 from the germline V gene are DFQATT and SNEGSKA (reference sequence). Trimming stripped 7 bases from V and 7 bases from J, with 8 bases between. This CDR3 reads CSGYGNEQFF. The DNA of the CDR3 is TGCAGTGGATACGGGAATGAGCAGTTCTTC.

CDR3 loop: CASSLGGGNQPQHF. CDR3 coding DNA: TGTGCCAGCAGTTTGGGGGGCGGCAATCAGCCCCAGCATTTT. The J gene is TRBJ1-5, the V gene TRBV28, with D possibly TRBD1 on 6 matching bases. V was pared by 3 bases and J by 2 bases, with 8 bases between. Looked up from germline, CDR1 is MDHEN and CDR2 is SYDVKM. The length of the CDR3 is 14 residues. Full variable domain (missing parts from reference TRBV28 and TRBJ1-5): DVKVTQSSRYLVKRTGEKVFLECVQDMDHENMFWYRQDPGLGLRLIYFSYDVKMKEKGDIPEGYSVSREKKERFSLILESASTNQTSMYLCASSLGGGNQPQHFGDGTRLSIL.

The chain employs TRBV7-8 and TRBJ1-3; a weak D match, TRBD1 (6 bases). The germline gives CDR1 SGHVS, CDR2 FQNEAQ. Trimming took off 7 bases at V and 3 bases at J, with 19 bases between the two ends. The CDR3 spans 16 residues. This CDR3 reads CASTPGLQGLGNTIYF. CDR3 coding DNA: TGTGCCAGCACCCCCGGGCTGCAGGGGCTTGGAAACACCATATATTTT. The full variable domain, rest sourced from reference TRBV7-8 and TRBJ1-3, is GAGVSQSPRYKVAKRGQDVALRCDPISGHVSLFWYQQALGQGPEFLTYFQNEAQLDKSGLPSDRFFAERPEGSVSTLKIQRTQQEDSAVYLCASTPGLQGLGNTIYFGEGSWLTVV.

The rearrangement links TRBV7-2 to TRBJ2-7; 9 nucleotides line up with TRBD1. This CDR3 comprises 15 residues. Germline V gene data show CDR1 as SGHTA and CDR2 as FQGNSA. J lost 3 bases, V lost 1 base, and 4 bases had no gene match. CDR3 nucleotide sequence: TGTGCCAGCAGCTTAGAACAGGGGGCGTTCTACGAGCAGTACTTC. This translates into CASSLEQGAFYEQYF.

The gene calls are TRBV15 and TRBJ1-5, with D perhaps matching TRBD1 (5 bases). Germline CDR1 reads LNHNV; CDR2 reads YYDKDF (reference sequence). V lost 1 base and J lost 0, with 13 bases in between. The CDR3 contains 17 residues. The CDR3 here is CATSRGGGAHSNQPQHF. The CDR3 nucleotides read TGTGCCACCAGCAGAGGTGGAGGGGCACATAGCAATCAGCCCCAGCATTTT.

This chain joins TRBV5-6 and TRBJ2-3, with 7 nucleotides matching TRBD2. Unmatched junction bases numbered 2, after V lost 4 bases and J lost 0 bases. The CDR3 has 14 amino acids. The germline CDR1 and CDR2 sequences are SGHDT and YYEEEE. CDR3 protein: CASSRLASTDTQYF. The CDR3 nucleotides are TGTGCCAGCAGCAGACTAGCTAGCACAGATACGCAGTATTTT.

The CDR3 sequence: CASSLQGRRNEKLFF. CDR3 nucleotide sequence: TGTGCCAGCAGTTTGCAAGGGCGGAGAAATGAAAAACTGTTTTTT. This rearrangement joins TRBV27 to TRBJ1-4, with no clear D. CDR3 length: 15 amino acids. Germline CDR1 is MNHEY and CDR2 is SMNVEV (reference sequence). Trimming cost V 3 bases and J 5 bases, with 13 bases left between them.

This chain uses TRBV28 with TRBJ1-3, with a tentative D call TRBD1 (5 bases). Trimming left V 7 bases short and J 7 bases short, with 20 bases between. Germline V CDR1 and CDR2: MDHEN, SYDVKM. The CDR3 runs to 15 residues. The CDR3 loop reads CASTPPGSGANTIYF. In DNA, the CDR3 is TGTGCCAGCACCCCCCCCGGCAGCGGGGCCAACACCATATATTTT.

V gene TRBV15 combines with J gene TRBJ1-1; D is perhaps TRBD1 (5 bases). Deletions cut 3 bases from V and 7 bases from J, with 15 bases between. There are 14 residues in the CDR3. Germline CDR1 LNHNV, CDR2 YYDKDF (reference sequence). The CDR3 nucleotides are TGTGCCACCAGCAGCGGACAACCTCCCCTTGAAGCTTTCTTT. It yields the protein CATSSGQPPLEAFF.

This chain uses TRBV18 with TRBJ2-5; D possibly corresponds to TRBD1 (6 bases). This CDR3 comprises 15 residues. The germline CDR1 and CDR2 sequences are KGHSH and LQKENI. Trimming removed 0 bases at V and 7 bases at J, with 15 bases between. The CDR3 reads CASSPPAQGRRTQYF. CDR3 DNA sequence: TGTGCCAGCTCACCACCGGCCCAGGGGCGGAGGACCCAGTACTTC.

The CDR3 region is CASRTQGLTGELFF. DNA for the CDR3: TGTGCCAGCAGAACTCAGGGGTTGACCGGGGAGCTGTTTTTT. The chain carries TRBV2 and TRBJ2-2, with D tentatively TRBD1 (6 bases). The CDR3 consists of 14 residues. The germline V and J ends were trimmed by 6 bases and 5 bases, with 13 bases remaining between them. Germline CDR1 SNHLY, CDR2 FYNNEI.